The rows below give T cell receptor beta chains drawn from one sample of a study of cytomegalovirus exposure and HLA in healthy donors. Produced via immunoSEQ multiplex PCR; TCRdb's table is partial and in-frame only. The profile shows 150,000 or so clones, roughly 77% of them singletons. Sample: PBMCs. The receptors derive from a man younger than 30 in good health and CMV-seropositive. CDR3s include the opening cysteine and the closing phenylalanine or tryptophan. D genes are given only for firm matches. Not every row has a clone size; where given, it reads once, few, many or a size class.

>TRBD1|TRBJ1-4|-|TRBV5-4
TGTGCCAGCAGCGAACCAAACAGGGGCTCGAGTGAAAAACTGTTTTTT
CASSEPNRGSSEKLFF
>TRBD1|TRBJ2-1|-|TRBV6-5
TGTGCCAGCAGCCTGGACAGGGGGCGGTTGAATGAGCAGTTCTTC
CASSLDRGRLNEQFF
>-|TRBJ2-2|few|TRBV5-6
TGTGCCAGCAGCCTACTAGCAGATACCGGGGAGCTGTTTTTT
CASSLLADTGELFF
>TRBD2|TRBJ2-4|few|TRBV2
TGTGCCAGCAGAGTGGGAGGGATAGCCAAAAACATTCAGTACTTC
CASRVGGIAKNIQYF
>TRBD1|TRBJ2-7|-|TRBV7-2
TGTGCCAGCAGCCTCCGACAGGGGGCAGGGTACGAGCAGTACTTC
CASSLRQGAGYEQYF
>-|TRBJ2-7|-|TRBV7-2
TGTGCCAGCAGCTTACTCTACGAGCAGTACTTC
CASSLLYEQYF
>-|TRBJ2-1|-|TRBV28
TGTGCCAGCAGTTTATACGGGAGTTCCTACAATGAGCAGTTCTTC
CASSLYGSSYNEQFF
>-|TRBJ2-5|-|TRBV7-8
TGTGCCAGCAGCTTACCGGGGTTAGAGACCCAGTACTTC
CASSLPGLETQYF
>TRBD1|TRBJ1-2|-|TRBV19
TGTGCCAGTAGTATAAAGGACAGGGGCTATGGCTACACCTTC
CASSIKDRGYGYTF
>-|TRBJ1-2|-|TRBV28
TGTGCCAGCAGTTTATTTTGGGGCGCCAACTATGGCTACACCTTC
CASSLFWGANYGYTF
>TRBD1|TRBJ2-3|once|TRBV15
TGTGCCACCAGCAAAGGGACAGACCCCACTAGCACAGATACGCAGTATTTT
CATSKGTDPTSTDTQYF
>-|TRBJ1-5|-|TRBV27
TGTGCCAGCAGTTTCAAAGGGAGACGCAGGCCGTCTTACCGGCTCCAGCATTTT
CASSFKGRRRPSYRLQHF
>TRBD2|TRBJ2-5|-|TRBV28
TGTGCCAGCGCGACTAGCTCTTCTGGTGGGCAGTACTTC
CASATSSSGGQYF
>TRBD2|TRBJ2-7|-|TRBV2
TGTGCCAGCAGTGAATACGGGGGAGGGCCTTCCGAGCAGTACTTC
CASSEYGGGPSEQYF
>TRBD1|TRBJ2-7|-|TRBV18
TGTGCCAGCTCCCGACAGGGGGCGAAATACGAGCAGTACTTC
CASSRQGAKYEQYF
>TRBD2|TRBJ2-7|few|TRBV2
TGTGCCAGCAGTGAAGGGGGACTAGCGTCATTCTACGAGCAGTACTTC
CASSEGGLASFYEQYF
>TRBD2|TRBJ2-3|-|TRBV5-4
TGTGCCAGCAGCAGGAGGGAAGCGGGAGGGTTTACAGATACGCAGTATTTT
CASSRREAGGFTDTQYF
>-|TRBJ1-5|-|TRBV7-2
TGTGCCAGCAGCTTAGGTCTCGGTGGCAATCAGCCCCAGCATTTT
CASSLGLGGNQPQHF
>TRBD1|TRBJ2-5|-|TRBV15
TGTGCCGCCACGGACAGGGGGCGAGAGACCCAGTACTTC
CAATDRGRETQYF
>TRBD1|TRBJ1-1|-|TRBV7-9
TGTGCCAGCAAATGGACAGGGGGAAACACTGAAGCTTTCTTT
CASKWTGGNTEAFF